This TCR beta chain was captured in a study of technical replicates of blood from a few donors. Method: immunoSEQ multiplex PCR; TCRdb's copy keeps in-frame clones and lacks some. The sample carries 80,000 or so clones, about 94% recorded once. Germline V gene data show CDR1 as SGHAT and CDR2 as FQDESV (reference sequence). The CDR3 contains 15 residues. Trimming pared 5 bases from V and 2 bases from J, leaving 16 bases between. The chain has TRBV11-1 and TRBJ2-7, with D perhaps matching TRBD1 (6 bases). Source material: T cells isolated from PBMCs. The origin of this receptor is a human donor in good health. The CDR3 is CASSPSRDNAYEQYF. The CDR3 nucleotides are TGTGCCAGCAGCCCTTCTCGGGACAATGCCTACGAGCAGTACTTC.